A selection of T cell receptor beta chains follows, all from one sample in a study of blood T cell repertoires in COVID-19. The method was immunoSEQ multiplex PCR; TCRdb's version includes in-frame clones alone and lacks a portion of them. The table lists fewer than 85,000 clones, about 80% of them singletons, with roughly 36% in the top ten. The sample taken for sequencing was peripheral blood. The receptors here all came from a woman aged 70-85 years with acute or convalescent COVID-19. CDR3s include the opening cysteine and the closing phenylalanine or tryptophan. A D gene is named only where the DNA matches it firmly. The size entry is marked missing in some rows and otherwise reads once, few, many or a size class.

clone_size d_call j_call v_call cdr3_nt cdr3_aa
. . TRBJ1-2 TRBV15 TGTGCCACCAGCGTGCACCAGGGGACCGGAATGGGCTACACCTTC CATSVHQGTGMGYTF
. TRBD1 TRBJ2-1 TRBV3-1/TRBV3-2 TGTGCCAGCAGTCGGGACAGGGCCTACAATGAGCAGTTCTTC CASSRDRAYNEQFF
. TRBD1 TRBJ1-1 TRBV4-1 TGCGCCAGCAGCCAAGGTCAGGGGGCTCCGGACACTGAAGCTTTCTTT CASSQGQGAPDTEAFF
few TRBD1 TRBJ1-2 TRBV5-1 TGCGCCAGCAGCCCAGGAGTCAAGGGACAGCTTAACTATGGCTACACCTTC CASSPGVKGQLNYGYTF
. . TRBJ1-2 TRBV12-3/TRBV12-4 TGTGCCAGCACCCCTTCGGATGGCTACACCTTC CASTPSDGYTF
. TRBD1 TRBJ2-7 TRBV13 TGTGCCAGCAGCTTAGGCAGGGGGCTTAAGCAGTACTTC CASSLGRGLKQYF
once TRBD2 TRBJ2-1 TRBV11-2 TGTGCCAGCAGCTCTAGGGTAGCGGGAGGTGTTAATGAGCAGTTCTTC CASSSRVAGGVNEQFF
. . TRBJ1-1 TRBV19 TGTGCCAGTAGTCCCAGCCTCTACAGGGAAACTGAAGCTTTCTTT CASSPSLYRETEAFF
. TRBD1 TRBJ2-3 TRBV7-9 TGTGCCAGCAGCTTAGGGGACAGAACCACAGATACGCAGTATTTT CASSLGDRTTDTQYF
. . TRBJ1-2 TRBV2 TGTGCCAGTGTGGGCAGCAATAACTATGGCTACACCTTC CASVGSNNYGYTF
few . TRBJ2-3 TRBV2 TGTGCCAGCCAGCGGCCCTTTACAGATACGCAGTATTTT CASQRPFTDTQYF
. TRBD1 TRBJ2-6 TRBV15 TGTGCCACCAGCAGAGAAAGGACAGGGGGAAAGGCCAACGTCCTGACTTTC CATSRERTGGKANVLTF
few TRBD2 TRBJ2-3 TRBV6-1 TGTGCCAGCAGTGACGCGGGACTAGCGGGGGGGAGAGCAGATACGCAGTATTTT CASSDAGLAGGRADTQYF
. TRBD2 TRBJ2-3 TRBV7-2 TGTGCCAGCAGCTTCGGGCTAGCGGGGCCAGATACGCAGTATTTT CASSFGLAGPDTQYF
. TRBD1 TRBJ1-6 TRBV9 TGTGCCAGCTCTACAGGGGGCTCGGGTAATTCACCCCTCCACTTT CASSTGGSGNSPLHF
. . TRBJ2-3 TRBV7-2 TGTGCCAGCAGCTTAGGCTGGGTAGCGCGCACAGATACGCAGTATTTT CASSLGWVARTDTQYF
. . TRBJ1-1 TRBV5-4 TGTGCCAGCAGCTTCATCCGAGGAAACACTGAAGCTTTCTTT CASSFIRGNTEAFF
. TRBD1 TRBJ1-4 TRBV18 TGTGCCAGCTCACCACCAACAGGGGACGGTGAAAAACTGTTTTTT CASSPPTGDGEKLFF
. . TRBJ1-2 TRBV7-2 TGTGCCAGCAGCTTGGACAGATATTATGGCTACACCTTC CASSLDRYYGYTF